A selection of T cell receptor beta chains follows, all from one sample in a study of breast tumors, draining lymph nodes, adjacent tissues. TCRdb re-called the multiplex PCR reads with MiXCR, one entry per CDR3 protein. The sample has approximately 60,000 distinct CDR3 sequences, roughly 59% seen once. The sequenced material came from breast tumor tissue. Receptors were obtained from a female donor with breast cancer. Some clones in this sample may be carry-over from other donors' samples. The conserved cysteine and the conserved F or W are not part of the CDR3 here. The D gene is left open where the match is weak.

v_call: TRBV30; d_call: -; cdr3_aa: AWSQGSVRQPQH
v_call: TRBV2; d_call: TRBD2; cdr3_aa: ASRGGLAGGPGTDTQY
v_call: TRBV7-2; d_call: -; cdr3_aa: ASSAPGVVAYNEQF
v_call: TRBV29-1; d_call: TRBD2; cdr3_aa: SVEGGMSGGPWDTQY
v_call: TRBV20-1; d_call: TRBD2; cdr3_aa: SASRLAGVYNEQF
v_call: TRBV7-2; d_call: -; cdr3_aa: ASSEALRVAQF
v_call: TRBV5-6; d_call: TRBD1; cdr3_aa: ASSFTACSAMTGAGSNQPQH
v_call: TRBV7-6; d_call: -; cdr3_aa: ASSYSQGNEKLF
v_call: TRBV7-8; d_call: -; cdr3_aa: ASSLVASSYNEQF
v_call: TRBV12-3/TRBV12-4; d_call: -; cdr3_aa: ASSFELGGYTQY
v_call: TRBV12-3/TRBV12-4; d_call: -; cdr3_aa: ASTRRGSGNSPLH
v_call: TRBV7-9; d_call: -; cdr3_aa: ATTGRGNTGELF
v_call: TRBV7-4; d_call: TRBD1; cdr3_aa: ASSKDRGPNSPLH